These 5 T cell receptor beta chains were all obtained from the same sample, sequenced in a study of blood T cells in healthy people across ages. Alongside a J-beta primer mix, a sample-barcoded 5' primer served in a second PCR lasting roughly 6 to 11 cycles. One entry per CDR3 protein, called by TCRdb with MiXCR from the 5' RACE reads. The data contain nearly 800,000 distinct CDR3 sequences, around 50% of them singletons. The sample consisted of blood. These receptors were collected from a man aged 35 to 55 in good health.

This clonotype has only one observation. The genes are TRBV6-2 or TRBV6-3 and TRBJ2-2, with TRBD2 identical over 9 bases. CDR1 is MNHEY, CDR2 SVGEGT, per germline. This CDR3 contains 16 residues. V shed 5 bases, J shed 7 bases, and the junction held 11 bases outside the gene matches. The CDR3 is CASSTLQRGESGELFF. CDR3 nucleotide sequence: TGTGCCAGCAGTACCCTCCAGCGGGGGGAAAGCGGGGAGCTGTTTTTT.

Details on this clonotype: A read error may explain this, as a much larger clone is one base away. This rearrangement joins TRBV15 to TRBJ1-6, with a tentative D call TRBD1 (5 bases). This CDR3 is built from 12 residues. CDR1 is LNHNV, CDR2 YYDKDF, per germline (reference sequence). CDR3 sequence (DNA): TGTGCCGCCAGCAGGGAGAATTCACCCCTCCACTTT. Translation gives CAASRENSPLHF.

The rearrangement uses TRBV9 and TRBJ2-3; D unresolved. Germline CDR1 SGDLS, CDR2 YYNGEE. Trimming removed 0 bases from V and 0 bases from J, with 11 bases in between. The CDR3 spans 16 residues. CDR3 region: CASSVVGQSSTDTQYF. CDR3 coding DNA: TGTGCCAGCAGCGTAGTCGGGCAGTCGAGCACAGATACGCAGTATTTT.

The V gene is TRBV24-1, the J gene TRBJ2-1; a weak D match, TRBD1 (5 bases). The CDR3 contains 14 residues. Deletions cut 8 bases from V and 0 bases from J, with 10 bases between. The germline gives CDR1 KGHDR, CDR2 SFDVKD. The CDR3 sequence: CATNGRDSYNEQFF. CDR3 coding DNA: TGTGCCACCAACGGCAGGGACTCCTACAATGAGCAGTTCTTC.

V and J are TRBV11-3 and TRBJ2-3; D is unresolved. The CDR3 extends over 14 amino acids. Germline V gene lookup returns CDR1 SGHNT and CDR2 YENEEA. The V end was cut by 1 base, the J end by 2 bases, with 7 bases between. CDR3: CASSLVGITDTQYF. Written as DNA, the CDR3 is TGTGCCAGCAGCTTAGTTGGAATCACAGATACGCAGTATTTT.